Sequencing of this TCR beta chain was carried out in a study of T cell responses to AZD1222 COVID-19 vaccine. Study overall: Both about-4-week and about-12-week second-dose recipients were combined.

TCRdb's copy holds only in-frame clones and misses some; the assay was immunoSEQ multiplex PCR. The sample has approximately 76,000 clones, roughly 80% seen once. Study-level findings and limits: Repertoire sampling happened only post peak T cell response. Donor demographics were predominantly white British with a female majority; clonal diversity may be underestimated.

On this clone: Its matching antigen is unknown.

V lost 8 bases, J lost 4 bases, and 8 bases stayed unmatched. From germline, CDR1 is MNHEY and CDR2 SMNVEV (reference sequence). The CDR3 extends over 14 amino acids. The sequencing here drew on peripheral blood, taken on day 0 of AZD1222 vaccination. J is TRBJ1-2 and V is TRBV27, with TRBD1 matching over 9 bases. The clonotype comes from an adult in good health. CDR3: CASAWGQGGYGYTF. In DNA form, the CDR3 reads TGTGCCAGCGCATGGGGACAGGGAGGCTATGGCTACACCTTC.